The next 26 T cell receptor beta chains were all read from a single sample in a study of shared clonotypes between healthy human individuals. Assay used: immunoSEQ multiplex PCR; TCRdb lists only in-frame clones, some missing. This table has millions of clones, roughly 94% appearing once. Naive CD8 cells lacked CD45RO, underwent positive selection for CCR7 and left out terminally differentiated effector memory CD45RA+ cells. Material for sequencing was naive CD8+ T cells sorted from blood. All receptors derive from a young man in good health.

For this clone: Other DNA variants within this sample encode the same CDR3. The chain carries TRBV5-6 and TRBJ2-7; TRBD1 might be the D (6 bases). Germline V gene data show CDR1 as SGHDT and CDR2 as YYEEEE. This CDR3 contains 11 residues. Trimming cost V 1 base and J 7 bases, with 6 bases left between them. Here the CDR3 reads CASSLTGEQYF. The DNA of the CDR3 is TGTGCCAGCAGCTTGACAGGGGAGCAGTACTTC.

CDR3 sequence (DNA): TGCAGTGTCCGGGACAGTGAAGCTTTCTTT. Translation: CSVRDSEAFF. J is TRBJ1-1 and V is TRBV20-1, with 7 nucleotides matching TRBD1. Germline-derived CDR1 and CDR2 are DFQATT and SNEGSKA (reference sequence). With 7 bases clipped from V and 7 bases from J, the junction kept 3 bases outside the gene matches. The CDR3 has 10 amino acids.

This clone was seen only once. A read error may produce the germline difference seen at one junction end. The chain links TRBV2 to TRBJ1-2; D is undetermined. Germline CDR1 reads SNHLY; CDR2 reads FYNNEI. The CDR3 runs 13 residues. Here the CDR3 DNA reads TGTGCCAGCGGTGAACAGTCCTTCTATGGCTACACCTTC. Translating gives CASGEQSFYGYTF. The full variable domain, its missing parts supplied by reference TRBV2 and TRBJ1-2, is EPEVTQTPSHQVTQMGQEVILRCVPISNHLYFYWYRQILGQKVEFLVSFYNNEISEKSEIFDDQFSVERPDGSNFTLKIRSTKLEDSAMYFCASGEQSFYGYTFGSGTRLTVV.

This CDR3 reads CASTPGLGGEQYF. Here the CDR3 DNA reads TGTGCCAGTACACCGGGACTCGGAGGCGAGCAGTACTTC. The chain combines TRBV19 with TRBJ2-7, with a weak D call TRBD2 (6 bases). CDR1 LNHDA and CDR2 SQIVND come from the germline V gene (reference sequence). This CDR3 is 13 amino acids long. V was clipped by 7 bases and J by 6 bases, with 16 bases between them.

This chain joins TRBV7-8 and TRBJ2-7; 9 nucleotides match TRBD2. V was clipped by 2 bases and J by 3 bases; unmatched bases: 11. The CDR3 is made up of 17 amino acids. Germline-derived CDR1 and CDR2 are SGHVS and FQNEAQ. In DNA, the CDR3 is TGTGCCAGCAGCTTACGCCTTATTGGAGCGGGGGGCTACGAGCAGTACTTC. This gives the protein CASSLRLIGAGGYEQYF.

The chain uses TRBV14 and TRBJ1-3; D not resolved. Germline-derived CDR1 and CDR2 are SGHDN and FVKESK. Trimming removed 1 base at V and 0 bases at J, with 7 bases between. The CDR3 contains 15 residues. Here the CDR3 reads CASSQAPFSGNTIYF. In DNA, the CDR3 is TGTGCCAGCAGCCAAGCCCCTTTCTCTGGAAACACCATATATTTT. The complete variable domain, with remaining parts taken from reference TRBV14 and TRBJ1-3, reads EAGVTQFPSHSVIEKGQTVTLRCDPISGHDNLYWYRRVMGKEIKFLLHFVKESKQDESGMPNNRFLAERTGGTYSTLKVQPAELEDSGVYFCASSQAPFSGNTIYFGEGSWLTVV.

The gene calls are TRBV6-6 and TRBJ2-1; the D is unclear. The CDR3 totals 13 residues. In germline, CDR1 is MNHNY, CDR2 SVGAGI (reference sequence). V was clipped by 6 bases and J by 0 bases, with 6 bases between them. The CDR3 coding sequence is TGTGCCAGCAGGGGAAGCTCCTACAATGAGCAGTTCTTC. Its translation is CASRGSSYNEQFF.

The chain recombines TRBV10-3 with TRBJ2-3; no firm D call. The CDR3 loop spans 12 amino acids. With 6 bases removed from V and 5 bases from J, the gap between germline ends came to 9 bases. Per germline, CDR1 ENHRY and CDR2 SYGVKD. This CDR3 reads CAISGSVDTQYF. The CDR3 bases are TGTGCCATCAGCGGGTCGGTAGATACGCAGTATTTT.

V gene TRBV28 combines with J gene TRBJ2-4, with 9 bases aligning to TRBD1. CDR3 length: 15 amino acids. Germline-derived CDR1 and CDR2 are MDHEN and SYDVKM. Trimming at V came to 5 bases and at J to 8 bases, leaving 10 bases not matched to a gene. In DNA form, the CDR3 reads TGTGCCAGCAGTCTCCCGGGACAGGGAACGCACATTCAGTACTTC. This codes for CASSLPGQGTHIQYF. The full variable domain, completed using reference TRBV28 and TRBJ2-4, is DVKVTQSSRYLVKRTGEKVFLECVQDMDHENMFWYRQDPGLGLRLIYFSYDVKMKEKGDIPEGYSVSREKKERFSLILESASTNQTSMYLCASSLPGQGTHIQYFGAGTRLSVL.

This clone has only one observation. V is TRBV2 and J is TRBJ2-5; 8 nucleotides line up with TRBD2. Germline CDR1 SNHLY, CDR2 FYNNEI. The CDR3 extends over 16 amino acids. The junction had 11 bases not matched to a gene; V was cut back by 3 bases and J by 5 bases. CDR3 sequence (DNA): TGTGCCAGCAGTGATGGACTCGGACTAGCTGGCGAGACCCAGTACTTC. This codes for CASSDGLGLAGETQYF. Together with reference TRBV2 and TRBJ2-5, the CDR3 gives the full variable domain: EPEVTQTPSHQVTQMGQEVILRCVPISNHLYFYWYRQILGQKVEFLVSFYNNEISEKSEIFDDQFSVERPDGSNFTLKIRSTKLEDSAMYFCASSDGLGLAGETQYFGPGTRLLVL.

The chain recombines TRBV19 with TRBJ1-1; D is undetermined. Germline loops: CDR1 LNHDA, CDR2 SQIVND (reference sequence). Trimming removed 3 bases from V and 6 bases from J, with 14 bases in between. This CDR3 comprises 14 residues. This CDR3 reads CASSIYPTSSEAFF. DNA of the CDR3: TGTGCCAGTAGTATTTATCCGACATCCTCTGAAGCTTTCTTT.

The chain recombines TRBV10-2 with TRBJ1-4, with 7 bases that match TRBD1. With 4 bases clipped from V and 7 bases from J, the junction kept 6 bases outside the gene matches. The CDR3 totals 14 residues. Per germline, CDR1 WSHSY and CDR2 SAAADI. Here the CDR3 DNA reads TGCGCCAGCAGTGGACAGGGCTCGGGTGAAAAACTGTTTTTT. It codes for CASSGQGSGEKLFF.

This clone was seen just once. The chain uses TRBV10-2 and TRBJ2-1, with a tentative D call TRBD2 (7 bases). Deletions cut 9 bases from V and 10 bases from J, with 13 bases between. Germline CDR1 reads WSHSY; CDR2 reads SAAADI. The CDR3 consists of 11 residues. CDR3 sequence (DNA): TGCGCCAGTAGGGGGGGGAGGGAGCAGTTCTTC. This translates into CASRGGREQFF.

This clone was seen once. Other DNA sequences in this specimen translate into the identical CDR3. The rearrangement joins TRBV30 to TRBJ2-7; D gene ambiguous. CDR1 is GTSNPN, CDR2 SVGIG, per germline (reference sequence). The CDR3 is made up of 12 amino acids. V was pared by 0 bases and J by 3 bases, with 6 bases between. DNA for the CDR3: TGTGCCTGGAGTGTAGGTGTCTACGAGCAGTACTTC. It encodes CAWSVGVYEQYF.

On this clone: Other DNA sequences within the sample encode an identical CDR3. CDR3 in amino acids: CASSQGQGGTYEQYF. The CDR3 DNA follows: TGTGCCAGCAGCCAAGGCCAGGGGGGGACCTACGAGCAGTACTTC. The genes are TRBV14 and TRBJ2-7; D could derive from TRBD1 or TRBD2 (7 bases each). Germline V lookup: CDR1 SGHDN, CDR2 FVKESK. Trimming cost V 1 base and J 2 bases, with 12 bases left between them. This CDR3 is 15 amino acids long.

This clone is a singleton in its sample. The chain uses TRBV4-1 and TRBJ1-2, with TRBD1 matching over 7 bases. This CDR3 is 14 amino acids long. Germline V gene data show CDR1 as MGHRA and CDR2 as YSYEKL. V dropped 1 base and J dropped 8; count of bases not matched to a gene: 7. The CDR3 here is CASSQGPGTEGYTF. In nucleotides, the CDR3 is TGCGCCAGCAGCCAAGGCCCTGGGACAGAGGGCTACACCTTC.

CDR3 amino acids: CASSPRVGEQPQHF. For the CDR3, the DNA is TGTGCCAGCAGTCCCCGGGTGGGGGAACAGCCCCAGCATTTT. The J gene is TRBJ1-5, the V gene TRBV28; D might be TRBD1 (5 bases). V dropped 5 bases and J dropped 7 bases, with 15 bases sitting between them. The CDR3 covers 14 residues. The germline CDR1 and CDR2 sequences are MDHEN and SYDVKM.

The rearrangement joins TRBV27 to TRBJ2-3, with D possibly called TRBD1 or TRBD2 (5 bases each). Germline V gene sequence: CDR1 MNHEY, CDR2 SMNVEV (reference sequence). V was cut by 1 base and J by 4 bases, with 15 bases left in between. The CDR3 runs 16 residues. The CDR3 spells CASSLYGGSGPDTQYF. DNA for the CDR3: TGTGCCAGCAGTTTATATGGCGGCTCGGGACCAGATACGCAGTATTTT.

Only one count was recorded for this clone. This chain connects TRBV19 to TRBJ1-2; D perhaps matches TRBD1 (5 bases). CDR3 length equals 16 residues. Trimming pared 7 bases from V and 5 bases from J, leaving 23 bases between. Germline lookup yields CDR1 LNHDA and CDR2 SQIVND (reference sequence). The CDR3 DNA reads TGTGCCAGTACCCTCGCGGGACCTCTTTTCCGTTATGGCTACACCTTC. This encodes CASTLAGPLFRYGYTF.

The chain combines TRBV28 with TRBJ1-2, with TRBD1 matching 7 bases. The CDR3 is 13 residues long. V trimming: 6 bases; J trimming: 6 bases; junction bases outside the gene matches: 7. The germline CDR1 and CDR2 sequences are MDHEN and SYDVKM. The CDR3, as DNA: TGTGCCAGCAGCCTCCGACAGGGAAATGGCTACACCTTC. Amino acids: CASSLRQGNGYTF.

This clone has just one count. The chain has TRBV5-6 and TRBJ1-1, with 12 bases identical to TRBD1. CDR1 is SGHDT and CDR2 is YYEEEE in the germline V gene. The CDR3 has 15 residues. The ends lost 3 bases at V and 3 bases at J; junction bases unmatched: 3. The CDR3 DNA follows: TGTGCCAGCAGCTCAGGGACAGGGGGCGACACTGAAGCTTTCTTT. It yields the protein CASSSGTGGDTEAFF.

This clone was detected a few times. The CDR3 DNA is TGTGCCACCAGCAGCCTCTATGGCTACACCTTC. Its protein is CATSSLYGYTF. The chain recombines TRBV15 with TRBJ1-2; the D is unclear. The CDR3 contains 11 residues. Trimming removed 3 bases from V and 4 bases from J, with 3 bases in between. Germline V lookup: CDR1 LNHNV, CDR2 YYDKDF (reference sequence).

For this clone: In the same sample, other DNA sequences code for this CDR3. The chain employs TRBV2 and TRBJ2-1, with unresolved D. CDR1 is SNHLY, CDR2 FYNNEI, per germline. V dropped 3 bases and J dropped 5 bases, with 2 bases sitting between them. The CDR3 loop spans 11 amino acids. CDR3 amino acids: CASSDDNEQFF. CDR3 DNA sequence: TGTGCCAGCAGTGACGACAATGAGCAGTTCTTC.

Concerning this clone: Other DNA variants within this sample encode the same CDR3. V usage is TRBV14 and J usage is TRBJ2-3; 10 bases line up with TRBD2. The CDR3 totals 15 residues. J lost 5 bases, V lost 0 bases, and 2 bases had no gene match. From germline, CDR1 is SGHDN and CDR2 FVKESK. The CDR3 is CASSQDPSGRDTQYF. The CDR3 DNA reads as TGTGCCAGCAGCCAAGATCCTAGCGGGAGAGATACGCAGTATTTT.

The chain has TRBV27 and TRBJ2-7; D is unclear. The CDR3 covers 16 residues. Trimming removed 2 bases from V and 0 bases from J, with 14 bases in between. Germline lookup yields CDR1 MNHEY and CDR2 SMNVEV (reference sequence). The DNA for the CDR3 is TGTGCCAGCAGTTTAGTTAAACCCCTCGGCTCCTACGAGCAGTACTTC. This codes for CASSLVKPLGSYEQYF.

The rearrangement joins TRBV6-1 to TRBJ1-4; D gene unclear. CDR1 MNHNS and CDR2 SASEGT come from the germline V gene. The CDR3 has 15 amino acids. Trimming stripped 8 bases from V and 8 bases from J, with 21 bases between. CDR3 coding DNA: TGTGCCAGCTTGCGCGTGGACGGGCCGGTGGAAAAACTGTTTTTT. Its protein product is CASLRVDGPVEKLFF.